This T cell receptor (beta chain) was profiled in a study of T cell responses to AZD1222 COVID-19 vaccine. This CDR3 spans 16 amino acids. The V end lost 0 bases, the J end lost 7 bases, and 18 bases lay between the germline ends. Germline CDR1 is GTSNPN and CDR2 is SVGIG (reference sequence). Study-level findings and limits: Unmutated variant regions are reportedly the target of nearly half of TCRs that are spike-specific.

Regarding this clone: What it binds is unknown.

TCRdb's copy holds only in-frame clones and misses some; the assay was immunoSEQ multiplex PCR. This table holds about 60,000 clones, around 83% found once. This receptor was identified in an adult in good health. This sequence joins TRBV30 and TRBJ1-4, with D maybe TRBD1 (6 bases). The specimen was peripheral blood, collected on day 0 of MenACWY control vaccination. This CDR3 reads CAWSVAGGGRIEKLFF. Here the CDR3 DNA reads TGTGCCTGGAGTGTCGCCGGGGGCGGTCGTATTGAAAAACTGTTTTTT.